This T cell receptor (beta chain) was sequenced for a study of cytotoxic CD8 clonotypes in ibrutinib-treated CLL. Study overall: Response samples followed a median around 11 months of treatment, range 6 to 36.

Regarding the study as a whole: Ibrutinib response saw clonality rise, and progression saw it return toward baseline. Sample timing was unmatched between remission and later-progressing patients; lymph nodes unstudied.

This CDR3 region has 16 residues. V was clipped by 4 bases and J by 0 bases, with 13 bases between them. CDR1 is SGDLS, CDR2 YYNGEE, per germline. TCRdb's copy holds only in-frame clones and misses some; the assay was immunoSEQ multiplex PCR. The sample holds some 140,000 clones; around 93% are singletons and the top ten take less than 14%. For this clone: No antigen is known for it.

The rearrangement uses TRBV9 and TRBJ2-2; unclear D gene. The clonotype comes from a human donor with chronic lymphocytic leukemia. The input for sequencing was PBMCs, taken after 12 months of ibrutinib treatment. CDR3 coding DNA: TGTGCCAGCAGCCAGAGGACCGTAGCGAACACCGGGGAGCTGTTTTTT. Translated, it gives CASSQRTVANTGELFF.